Listed here is a single T cell receptor (beta chain). Its antigen is still unknown. The sample holds no much larger clone one base away, and base qualities are not on file. For CDR1 and CDR2, the germline V gene lists SGHDT and YYEEEE. Reading from cysteine to phenylalanine, the CDR3 counts 13 amino acids. Only the CDR3 region is kept as DNA, spanning 39 bases read in frame from base 1. The junction shows trimming of 1 base on V and 4 bases on J, plus 8 bases between the germline ends. Patients with autoimmune disease history or receiving systemic immunosuppression were excluded from the trial. Peripheral blood for TCR sequencing was collected from all dose cohorts at baseline, on cycle 4 day 1, and on cycle 7 day 1. Samples came from an open-label, multicenter, first-in-human phase I dose-escalation trial of ivuxolimab. Adults with locally advanced or metastatic melanoma, renal cell carcinoma, hepatocellular carcinoma or head and neck squamous cell carcinoma were enrolled in the trial. Before TCR sequencing, CD4+ T cells and CD8+ T cells were sorted from peripheral blood as separate populations.

The record originates from a study of OX40 agonist ivuxolimab in advanced cancers. Study-wide context: Ivuxolimab was an agonistic, fully human IgG2 monoclonal antibody directed against OX40 (CD134), a costimulatory receptor. Intravenous ivuxolimab was administered to patients every 2 weeks at six dose levels: 0.01, 0.1, 0.3, 1.5, 3 and 10 mg/kg. Of the approximately 54 patients in dose escalation, about 20 had hepatocellular carcinoma, some 15 had melanoma, 9 had renal cell carcinoma and 9 had head and neck cancer. A male proportion of approximately 83% and a mean age of around 60 years, ranging from 23 to 79, were recorded for the dose-escalation cohort. Prior anti-PD-1, anti-PD-L1 or anti-CTLA-4 therapy was permitted, and about 40% of dose-escalation patients had received checkpoint inhibitors. Partial responses occurred in three dose-escalation patients: two with cutaneous melanoma and one with hepatocellular carcinoma. Peripheral TCRbeta sequencing was intended to test whether TCR sequence diversity was altered and clonal T-cell expansion was caused by ivuxolimab. The paper describes the monotherapy dose-escalation part (N of about 47 patients) of the phase I trial of ivuxolimab.

Genomic DNA was isolated from the sorted cells so that the TCRbeta CDR3 region could be sequenced. The immunoSEQ Assay was used to sequence the TCRbeta CDR3 regions. This immuneACCESS table, as held by TCRdb, lists in-frame sequences with V and J called but not all clones. Of the missing ones, under half trace to an unresolved V gene in checked studies; the others have no known cause. Here the sample has 68,000 or so clones; roughly 85% occur a single time. The biggest ten clones account for 8% to 10% of the sample. What the research found in general, with its limitations: Low levels of normalized T-cell clonal expansion were also seen in some patients who did not respond. The antigen specificity of the peripheral T cells that underwent clonal expansion was not determined. After ivuxolimab, expanded clones were on average more numerous among CD8+ T cells than among CD4+ T cells. In the 0.1-3.0 mg/kg groups, partial responders had among the lowest normalized peripheral clonal expansion, particularly in CD8+ T cells. At doses of 0.1 to 3.0 mg/kg, clonal expansion of both CD4+ and CD8+ blood T cells was observed from baseline to week 6.

This material consisted of CD4+ or CD8+ T cells sorted from blood, taken in a trial of the OX40 agonist ivuxolimab. This receptor was taken from an adult with an advanced solid tumor such as melanoma, head and neck, liver or kidney cancer. The sequence links TRBV5-6 to TRBJ1-1; the D gene cannot be named for sure. The CDR3 region reads CASSLWATTEAFF. The DNA sequence is TGTGCCAGCAGCTTGTGGGCAACCACTGAAGCTTTCTTT.